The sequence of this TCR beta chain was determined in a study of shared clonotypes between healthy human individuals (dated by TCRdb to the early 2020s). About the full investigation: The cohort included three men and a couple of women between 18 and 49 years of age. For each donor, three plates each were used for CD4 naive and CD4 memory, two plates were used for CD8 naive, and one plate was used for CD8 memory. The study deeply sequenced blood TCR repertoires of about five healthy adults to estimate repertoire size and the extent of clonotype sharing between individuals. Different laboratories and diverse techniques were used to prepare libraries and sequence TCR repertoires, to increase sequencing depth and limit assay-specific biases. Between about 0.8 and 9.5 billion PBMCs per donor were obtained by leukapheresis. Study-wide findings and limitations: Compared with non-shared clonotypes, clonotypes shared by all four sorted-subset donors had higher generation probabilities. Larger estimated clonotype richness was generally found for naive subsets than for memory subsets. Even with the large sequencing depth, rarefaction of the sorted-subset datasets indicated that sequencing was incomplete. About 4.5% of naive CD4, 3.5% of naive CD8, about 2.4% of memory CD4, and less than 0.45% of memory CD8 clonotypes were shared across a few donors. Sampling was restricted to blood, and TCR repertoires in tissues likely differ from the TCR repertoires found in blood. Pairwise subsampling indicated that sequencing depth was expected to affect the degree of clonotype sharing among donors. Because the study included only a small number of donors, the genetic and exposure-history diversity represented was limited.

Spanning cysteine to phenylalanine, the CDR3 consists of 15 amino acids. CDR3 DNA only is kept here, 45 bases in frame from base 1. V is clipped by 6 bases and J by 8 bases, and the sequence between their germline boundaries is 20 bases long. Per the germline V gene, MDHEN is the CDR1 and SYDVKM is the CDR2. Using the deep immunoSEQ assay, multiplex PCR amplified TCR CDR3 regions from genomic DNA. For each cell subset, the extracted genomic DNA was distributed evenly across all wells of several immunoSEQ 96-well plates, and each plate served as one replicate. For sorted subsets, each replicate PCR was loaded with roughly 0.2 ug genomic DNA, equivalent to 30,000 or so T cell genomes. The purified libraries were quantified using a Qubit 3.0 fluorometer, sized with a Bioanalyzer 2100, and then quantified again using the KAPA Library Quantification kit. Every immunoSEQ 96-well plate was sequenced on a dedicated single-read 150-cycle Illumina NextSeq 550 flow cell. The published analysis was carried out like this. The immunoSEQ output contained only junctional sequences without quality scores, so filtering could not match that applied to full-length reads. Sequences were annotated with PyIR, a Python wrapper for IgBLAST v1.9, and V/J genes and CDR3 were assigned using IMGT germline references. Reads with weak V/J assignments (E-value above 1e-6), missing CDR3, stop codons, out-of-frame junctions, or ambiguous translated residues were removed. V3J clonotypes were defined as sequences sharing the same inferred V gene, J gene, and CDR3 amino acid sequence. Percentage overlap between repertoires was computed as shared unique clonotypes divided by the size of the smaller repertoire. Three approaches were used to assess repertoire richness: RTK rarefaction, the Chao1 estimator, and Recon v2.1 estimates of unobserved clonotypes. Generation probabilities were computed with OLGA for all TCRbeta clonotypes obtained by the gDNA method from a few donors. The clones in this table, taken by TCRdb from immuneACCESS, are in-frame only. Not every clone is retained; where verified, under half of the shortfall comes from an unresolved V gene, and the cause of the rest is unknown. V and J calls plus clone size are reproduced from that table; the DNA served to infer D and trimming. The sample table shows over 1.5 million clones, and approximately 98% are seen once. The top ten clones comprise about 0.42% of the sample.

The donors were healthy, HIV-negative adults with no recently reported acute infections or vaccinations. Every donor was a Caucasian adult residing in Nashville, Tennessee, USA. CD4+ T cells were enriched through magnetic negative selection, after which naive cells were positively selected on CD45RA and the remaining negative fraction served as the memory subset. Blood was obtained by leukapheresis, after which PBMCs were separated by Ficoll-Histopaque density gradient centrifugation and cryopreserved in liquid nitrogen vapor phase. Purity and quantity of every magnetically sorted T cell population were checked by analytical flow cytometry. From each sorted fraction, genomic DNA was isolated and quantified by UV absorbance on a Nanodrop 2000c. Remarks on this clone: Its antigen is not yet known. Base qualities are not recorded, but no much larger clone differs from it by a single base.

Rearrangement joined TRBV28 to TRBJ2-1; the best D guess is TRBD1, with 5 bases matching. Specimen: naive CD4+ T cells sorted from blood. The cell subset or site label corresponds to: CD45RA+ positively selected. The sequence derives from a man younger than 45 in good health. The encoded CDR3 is CASSFGRAVLYEQFF. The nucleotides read TGTGCCAGCAGCTTCGGCAGGGCCGTTTTGTATGAGCAGTTCTTC.